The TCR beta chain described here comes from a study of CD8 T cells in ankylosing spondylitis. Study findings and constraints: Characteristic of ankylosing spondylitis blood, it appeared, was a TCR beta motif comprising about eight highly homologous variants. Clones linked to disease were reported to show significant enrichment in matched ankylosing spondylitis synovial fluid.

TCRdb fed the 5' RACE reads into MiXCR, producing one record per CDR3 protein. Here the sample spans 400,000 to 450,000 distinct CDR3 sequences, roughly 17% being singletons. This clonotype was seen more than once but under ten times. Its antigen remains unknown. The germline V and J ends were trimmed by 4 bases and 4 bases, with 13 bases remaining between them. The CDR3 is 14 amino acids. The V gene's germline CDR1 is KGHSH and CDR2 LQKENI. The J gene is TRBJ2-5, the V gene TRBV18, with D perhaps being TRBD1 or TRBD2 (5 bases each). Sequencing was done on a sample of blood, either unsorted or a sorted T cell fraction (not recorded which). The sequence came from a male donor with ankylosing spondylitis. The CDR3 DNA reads TGTGCCAGCTCACGTCAGGGCGGGCGAGAGACCCAGTACTTC. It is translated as CASSRQGGRETQYF. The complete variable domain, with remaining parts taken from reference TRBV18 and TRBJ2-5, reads NAGVMQNPRHLVRRRGQEARLRCSPMKGHSHVYWYRQLPEEGLKFMVYLQKENIIDESGMPKERFSAEFPKEGPSILRIQQVVRGDSAAYFCASSRQGGRETQYFGPGTRLLVL.